This TCR beta chain comes out of a study of cytomegalovirus exposure and HLA in healthy donors (dated by TCRdb to the late 2010s). Context from the whole study: According to an earlier analysis of a few hundred of the donors, some 180 million T cells yielded over 100 million unique TCR beta sequences and about 280 Gb of sequence data. About 280 gigabases of sequencing data and around 85 million unique TCR sequences made up an early release that covered approximately 650 HLA-typed donors. Among the approximately 430 genotyped donors, roughly 80% belonged to the genetic ancestry cluster associated with self-reported Caucasian donors. The aim of the study was to test whether cataloging public T cell receptors could identify signatures of past pathogen exposure. The study profiled the T cell repertoires of more than 500 subjects by immunosequencing and related them to cytomegalovirus serostatus. Along with the 666-subject first cohort, a separate validation cohort of 120 different subjects was used. To predict cytomegalovirus infection status, the study combined high-throughput TCR immunosequencing, statistical association of individual TCRs with disease status, and machine learning. To study patterns of TCR occurrence, a later analysis re-analyzed previously published TCR beta repertoires from around 700 donors and added high-resolution HLA genotyping. Rather than drawing on any new phenotypic data, the later analysis identified candidate immune exposures from TCR beta sequences and the way those sequences occurred across donors. To decide whether each TCR beta V gene segment behaved as functional or pseudogenic, an earlier analysis of approximately 620 of the donors relied on high-throughput TCR beta sequencing. Donor age, sex, ethnicity and CMV serostatus were compiled together with the repertoire data. A later genetic analysis used genome-wide SNP genotypes for about 65% of the 666 donors, treating that subset as a discovery cohort. Every discovery cohort repertoire had been produced on one sequencing platform. HLA typing included class I and class II loci at four-digit resolution. Typing coverage differed by locus: A, B, C, DRB1 and DQB1 were typed in about 629-630 donors, DQA1 in about 560, DPA1 in nearly 610, and DPB1 in roughly 450. About five DR-DQ haplotypes were treated as single units for association and clustering because of strong linkage in the cohort. Across around 400 genotyped donors of the cohort, an average of about 220,000 unique TCR beta nucleotide sequences per donor were sequenced, and around 20% of those sequences were non-productive. Overall study outcomes, separate from this receptor: The study listed approximately 150 TCR beta chains as associated with cytomegalovirus. Because counts were too low, seventeen rarely observed V segments, including chromosome 9 orphons, were left out of the earlier analysis of a few hundred of the donors. The authors suggested that the approach could potentially be generalized to other disease states and immunological phenotypes. While some public TCRs were present in many individuals, most TCR sequences turned up only very rarely across donors. A later analysis associated 16,951 TCR beta sequences with specific HLA alleles at a false discovery rate of 0.05. In vitro tests confirmed that a few of the cytomegalovirus-associated TCR beta chains recognize cytomegalovirus antigens. A further reported finding was that TCR beta sequences accurately predicted the HLA-A and HLA-B alleles for most subjects in the first cohort. In a later analysis, TCR association rates were found to vary across HLA loci, with the most associated TCRs seen for DRB1 alleles and the fewest for HLA-C alleles. Assigning TCR associations to individual alleles was difficult when HLA alleles, especially DR and DQ, strongly co-occurred. According to a later analysis, most CMV-associated TCR beta chains appeared to be HLA-restricted, and the HLA associations seemed to be driven largely by CMV exposure. Some IMGT-functional V segments, including TRBV6-2 and TRBV6-3, could not be told apart with the 87-base-pair reads, so those segments were excluded. For the cohort, immune exposure information was limited to CMV serostatus. In this cohort, only TCR beta chains were sequenced, and detectable features were limited by the absence of alpha or paired-chain data. A cluster of highly shared sequence variants was judged likely to represent a technical artifact of the sequencing pipeline. Linkage disequilibrium might explain the correlated functional status among segregating V segments, but an unknown experimental factor could not be ruled out. In a later genetic analysis, fewer N-insertions in productive TCRs were reported among donors in an Asian-associated ancestry cluster than the roughly 700-donor mean. Roughly uniform sequencing depth across donors was assumed in presence/absence analyses, although this assumption may not hold. An association between a missense DCLRE1C variant and V-gene and J-gene trimming of TCR beta chains was found in a later genetic analysis and replicated in an independent cohort. A later analysis reported that several top co-occurrence clusters appeared linked to parvovirus B19, influenza, CMV and Epstein-Barr virus. Cytomegalovirus status was reported to be diagnosed by the classifier with high specificity and sensitivity in both the original and validation cohorts. A later analysis found that HLA-associated TCR beta chains were more clonally expanded and had lower generation probabilities than equally common non-associated chains. Broadly in line with IMGT annotations, most TCR beta V segments showed up in productive rearrangements about 87% or about 30% of the time in an earlier analysis of 450 to 600 of the donors. Because HLA typing was missing for some donors at each locus, association tests included only the typed subset.

In total, roughly 710 healthy bone marrow donors made up the cohort. At the time of sampling, all cohort members were nominally healthy, though unrecorded immune exposures were likely present. The donor was CMV seronegative and belonged to the group of under 400 seronegative cohort members. A peripheral blood sample was provided by each donor, and peripheral blood mononuclear cells were used for TCR beta sequencing. The Qiagen DNeasy Blood Extraction Kit was used to extract genomic DNA from the blood cell samples. Including the terminal cysteine and phenylalanine, the CDR3 comprises 11 residues. Kept here is only the CDR3 DNA, which spans 33 bases and is read in frame from base 1. CDR1 and CDR2, per the germline V gene, are MDHEN and SYDVKM. Cut back by 5 bases and 11 bases, the V and J ends lie 12 bases apart. Libraries were prepared through the immunoSEQ multiplex PCR assay. The multiplex PCR relied on a mix of 60 forward primers for TCR Vbeta segments and 13 reverse primers for TCR Jbeta segments. Amplification of the CDR3 region of rearranged TCR beta genes was performed with a multiplex PCR assay on genomic DNA. On the Illumina HiSeq System, the amplified TCR beta libraries were sequenced as 87-base-pair reads. Per the original workflow: Across the 500 to 750 repertoires, a later analysis counted some 80 million unique TCR beta chains, roughly 11 million of which were shared by at least two donors. To remove PCR and sequencing errors, raw reads were error-corrected and collapsed into unique sequences using a nearest-neighbor algorithm that merged closely related sequences. CDR3 sequences were aligned to IMGT reference sequences to assign V, D and J gene segments. For a sequence to be retained, at least a six-nucleotide match to both a V gene segment and a J gene segment was required. A rearrangement counted as productive if the CDR3 had no stop codons and remained in frame with V and J, and every other rearrangement counted as non-productive. CDR3 was defined by IMGT convention, running from the second conserved V-encoded cysteine to the conserved J-encoded phenylalanine. In an earlier analysis of around 540 of the donors, sequences lacking an unambiguous match to a single V gene segment were excluded. In an earlier analysis of 587 of the donors, V segments were called functional above 56.7% productive rearrangements and were called segregating when the between-donor standard deviation exceeded 5%. A statistical classification framework was developed to diagnose cytomegalovirus status using the catalog of TCR beta chain sequences. V and J gene assignment, in a later analysis, came from comparing TCR nucleotide sequences with IMGT/GENE-DB human TR gene sequences. Using the TCRdist pipeline, a later analysis assigned CDR3 sequences along with most-parsimonious VDJ recombination scenarios. In a later analysis, each TCR beta chain was defined by its CDR3 amino acid sequence together with its V-gene family, and reads lacking a unique V-gene family were excluded. In a later analysis, 450 to 600 highly shared, low-generation-probability nucleotide sequences were removed to address suspected cross-contamination and a sequencing artifact. In a later analysis, a clonal expansion index was calculated for each public chain from normalized within-repertoire ranks of inferred template counts. Generation probabilities in a later analysis came from a VDJ recombination model fitted to out-of-frame rearrangements, and those results were checked against IGoR. In a later analysis, hypergeometric tests were used to score TCR-TCR, TCR-HLA and TCR-CMV co-occurrence, with a repertoire-size bias correction applied to TCR pairs. A later analysis estimated false discovery rates by permuting HLA or CMV assignments 20 times. In a later analysis, co-occurring TCRs were grouped with DBSCAN, and TCRdist sequence similarity was added when clustering was performed within HLA-allele-positive subsets. For co-occurrence clustering, repertoires with fewer than 30,000 or more than 120,000 public chains were excluded, along with five repertoires with anomalous nucleotide sharing. Not all clones reach the TCRdb copy of this immuneACCESS table, which keeps in-frame sequences only. Checked studies attribute under half of the gap to unresolved V genes and leave the rest unexplained. V and J calls and clone size come straight from that table; D and trimming were deduced from the DNA. Across this sample there are about 160,000 clones, with 70% to 80% seen only once. The ten largest account for around 1.3% of the sample.

Note on this clone: This receptor's antigen is unknown. No base quality values were provided; no much bigger clone lies one nucleotide off.

The specimen sequenced was PBMCs. The rearrangement joined TRBV28 to TRBJ2-5; perhaps TRBD2 is the D gene, with 6 bases matching. The sequence derives from a woman between 50 and 59 years old in good health and CMV-seronegative. The CDR3 protein is CASSLRELQYF. The DNA sequence reads TGTGCCAGCAGTCTACGGGAGCTTCAGTACTTC. Reference TRBV28 and TRBJ2-5 genes cover what lies past the CDR3, so the full variable domain is DVKVTQSSRYLVKRTGEKVFLECVQDMDHENMFWYRQDPGLGLRLIYFSYDVKMKEKGDIPEGYSVSREKKERFSLILESASTNQTSMYLCASSLRELQYFGPGTRLLVL.